These T cell receptor beta chains were read from a single sample in a study of blood T cell repertoires in COVID-19. The assay was immunoSEQ multiplex PCR, and TCRdb's table has in-frame clones only and misses some. In the table there are 140,000 to 150,000 clones, roughly 80% of which are singletons. The sequencing input was peripheral blood. The origin of the receptors is a man aged 70-80 years who had recovered from COVID-19. Each CDR3 is given with its conserved first and last residue. Fields, in order: V gene, clone size, CDR3 protein. The size field is filled for only some rows; it gives once, few, many or a size class.

TRBV2,.,CASGFDLAVQETQYF
TRBV2,.,CASSPTGGRNTGELFF
TRBV3-1/TRBV3-2,.,CASSSWGGGGANVLTF
TRBV6-5,.,CASSYGRLSIDEQFF
TRBV2,.,CASSVNYRGEYQETQYF
TRBV29-1,.,CSVGVTSGRYTGELFF
TRBV3-1/TRBV3-2,.,CASSQVEFRGETSKNIQYF
TRBV6-2/TRBV6-3,.,CASSPDFGSINTQYF
TRBV30,.,CAWSGYRGTYEQYF
TRBV5-4,few,CASSFLSGANVLTF
TRBV9,once,CASSALAGGRETQYF
TRBV20-1,few,CSASGNDEQYF
TRBV15,.,CATSSRSTSGNTIYF
TRBV19,.,CASSIDRDYNEQFF
TRBV30,.,CAWSRDFGLEQFF
TRBV19,once,CASIPGPNTEAFF
TRBV5-4,medium-sized,CASSLIAGGPSWNEQFF
TRBV5-4,.,CASSLSGVGYTF
TRBV15,.,CATSRVVHAEQFF
TRBV19,.,CASTPTGSGNTIYF
TRBV19,.,CASSMGRDKKQETQYF
TRBV10-2,.,CASSAVLGQVGNTEAFF
TRBV4-3,.,CASSQDRAGARNQPQHF
TRBV27,.,CASSYTRRLSYEQYF
TRBV6-5,few,CASRLIAGYTGELFF
TRBV4-3,.,CASSQIQGSEQFF
TRBV4-1,.,CASSQGLAGRTYEQYF
TRBV5-5,.,CASSTRTSGRETQYF
TRBV6-1,.,CASSEAKTGYQPQHF
TRBV29-1,.,CSVVEATDTQYF
TRBV9,.,CASSLDQLSYNEQFF
TRBV3-1/TRBV3-2,.,CASSQAEGHYGELFF
TRBV5-1,.,CASSSLPTTYEQYF
TRBV7-2,.,CASSFSVNTEAFF
TRBV7-2,few,CASSSGLKDTQYF
TRBV7-9,.,CASSLEQGGEQYF
TRBV29-1,.,CSVLSFNEQYF
TRBV9,.,CASSVIGGSYNEQFF
TRBV7-2,.,CASSLVITYEQYF
TRBV20-1,.,CSASSGRAEQYF
TRBV5-6,.,CASSSQDRGIGYEQYF
TRBV6-5,few,CASSRDRDLGEQYF